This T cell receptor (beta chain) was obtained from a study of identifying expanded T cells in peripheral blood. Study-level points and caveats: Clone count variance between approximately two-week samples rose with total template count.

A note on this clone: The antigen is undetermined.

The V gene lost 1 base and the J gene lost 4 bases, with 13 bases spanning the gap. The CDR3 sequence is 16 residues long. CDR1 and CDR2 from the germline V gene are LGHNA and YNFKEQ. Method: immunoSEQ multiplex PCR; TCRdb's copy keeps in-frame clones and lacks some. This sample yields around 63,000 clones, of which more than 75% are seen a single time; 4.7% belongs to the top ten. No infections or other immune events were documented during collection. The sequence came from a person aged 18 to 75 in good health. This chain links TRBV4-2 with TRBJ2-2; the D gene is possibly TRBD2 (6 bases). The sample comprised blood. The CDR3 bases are TGTGCCAGCAGCCAAGTGTCCCCGGAGGGCACCGGGGAGCTGTTTTTT. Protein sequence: CASSQVSPEGTGELFF.